This note documents a single T cell receptor beta chain sequence. The germline gene is not matched at one end of the junction; a read error may be the cause. Using immunoSEQ multiplex PCR, the repertoire was profiled, and TCRdb retains in-frame clones only, with some absent. The repertoire consists of roughly 170,000 clones, with more than 75% occurring once and the leading ten covering around 5%. This sample is drawn from a study of blood T cell repertoires in COVID-19. Across the study: The samples span acute and convalescent COVID-19 from the United States, Italy and Spain.

Germline V gives CDR1 KGHSY, CDR2 FQNENV. This CDR3 has 15 residues. The receptor comes from a woman aged 50 to 60 with COVID-19, enrolled during active disease. V is TRBV16 and J is TRBJ1-1; the D gene is possibly TRBD1 (6 bases). Material for sequencing was peripheral blood. The CDR3 DNA sequence: TGTGCCAGCACCCAAACCAGGGGAGGGTACACTGAAGCTTTCTTT. Its translation is CASTQTRGGYTEAFF.